The clone carrying this T cell receptor (beta chain) was counted at least ten times. Its antigen is unknown. These data originate in a study of identical twins. The study, taken as a whole, reports: Because invariant MAIT and iNKT cells could be present, zero-insertion analyses could be partly confounded.

TCRdb ran MiXCR on the 5' RACE reads and lists one entry per CDR3 protein. Of 300,000 to 400,000 distinct CDR3 sequences in the sample, about 12% were seen once. The junction had 2 bases not matched to a gene; V was cut back by 6 bases and J by 5 bases. The CDR3 spans 12 residues. CDR1 is SQVTM and CDR2 is ANQGSEA in the germline V gene. These data were also reused for a study on yellow fever vaccine responses in identical twins.

The gene calls are TRBV29-1 and TRBJ2-7; 12 bases align to TRBD1. This clonotype was obtained from a woman between 18 and 29 years old in good health. The sequenced material came from CD8+ T cells sorted from blood. The CDR3, as DNA: TGCAGCGTCGGGACAGGGGGCCACGAGCAGTACTTC. Translated: CSVGTGGHEQYF.